Here is one T cell receptor (beta chain) with its context. Its antigen is still unknown. In germline, CDR1 is SEHNR, CDR2 FQNEAQ (reference sequence). The CDR3 runs to 14 residues. V was cut by 0 bases and J by 3 bases, with 9 bases left in between. The data belong to a study of cytotoxic CD8 clonotypes in ibrutinib-treated CLL. Study-wide points: Patients had baseline clonality above age-matched healthy donors, and this clonality moved with circulating CD8+ T-cell counts. A rise in clonality was seen at ibrutinib response, and a fall back toward baseline was seen at progression.

Sequenced by immunoSEQ multiplex PCR; TCRdb stores in-frame clones only, minus some. Among approximately 300,000 clones listed, almost 80% were seen once. This sequence joins TRBV7-9 and TRBJ2-7; D is undetermined. The sample in question was PBMCs, obtained before ibrutinib treatment. This TCR came from a human donor with chronic lymphocytic leukemia. In nucleotides, the CDR3 is TGTGCCAGCAGCTTAGCCGGTGGTATCTACGAGCAGTACTTC. This translates into CASSLAGGIYEQYF.